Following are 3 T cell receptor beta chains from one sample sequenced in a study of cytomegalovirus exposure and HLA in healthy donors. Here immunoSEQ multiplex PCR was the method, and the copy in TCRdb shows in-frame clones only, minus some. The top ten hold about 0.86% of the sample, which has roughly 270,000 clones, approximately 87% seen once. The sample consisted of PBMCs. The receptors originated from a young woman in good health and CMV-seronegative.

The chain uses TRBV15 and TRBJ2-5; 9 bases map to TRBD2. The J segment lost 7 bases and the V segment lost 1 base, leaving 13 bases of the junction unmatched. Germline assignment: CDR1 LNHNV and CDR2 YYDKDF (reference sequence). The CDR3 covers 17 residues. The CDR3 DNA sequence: TGTGCCACCAGCAGAGTCCGTTACAAGGGACTAGCTAGGACCCAGTACTTC. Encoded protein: CATSRVRYKGLARTQYF.

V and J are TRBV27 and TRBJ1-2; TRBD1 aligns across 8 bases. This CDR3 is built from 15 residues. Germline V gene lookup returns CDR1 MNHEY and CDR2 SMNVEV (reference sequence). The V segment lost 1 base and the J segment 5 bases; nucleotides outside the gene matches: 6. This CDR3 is CASSLWSRGPYGYTF. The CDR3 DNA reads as TGTGCCAGCAGTTTATGGTCCAGGGGGCCATATGGCTACACCTTC.

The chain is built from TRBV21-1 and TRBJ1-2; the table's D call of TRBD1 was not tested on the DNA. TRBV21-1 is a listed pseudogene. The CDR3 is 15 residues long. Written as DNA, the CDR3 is TGTGCCAGCGGTACTCCGGGACAGGGGAACTATGGCTACACCTTC. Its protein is CASGTPGQGNYGYTF.